This T cell receptor (beta chain) comes out of a study of T cell repertoires in cytomegalovirus infection. Study information: CMV epitopes, recently identified HLA-C-restricted and well-studied HLA-B-restricted, were used. General study results and limits: Individuals carrying CMV plus the relevant HLA were identified by cumulative frequency of public TCR beta families. In two of eight donors, the top clonotype was HLA-C-restricted CMV-specific.

This clonotype was counted a few times. Its cognate antigen is unknown. The CDR3 has 15 amino acids. V trimming: 3 bases; J trimming: 2 bases; junction bases outside the gene matches: 4. Germline V gene data show CDR1 as SEHNR and CDR2 as FQNEAQ (reference sequence). TCRdb ran MiXCR on the reads and lists one entry per CDR3 protein. Of around 570,000 distinct CDR3 sequences listed, roughly 43% are singletons. The source was cultured PBMCs, collected from culture after CMV antigen stimulation. J is TRBJ2-3 and V is TRBV7-9; TRBD1 aligns across 8 bases. The sequence derives from a human donor in good health (CMV status not recorded). Some clones in this sample may be carry-over from other donors' samples. The CDR3 DNA follows: TGTGCCAGCAGCTTTTGGACAGGGACCACAGATACGCAGTATTTT. Protein: CASSFWTGTTDTQYF.